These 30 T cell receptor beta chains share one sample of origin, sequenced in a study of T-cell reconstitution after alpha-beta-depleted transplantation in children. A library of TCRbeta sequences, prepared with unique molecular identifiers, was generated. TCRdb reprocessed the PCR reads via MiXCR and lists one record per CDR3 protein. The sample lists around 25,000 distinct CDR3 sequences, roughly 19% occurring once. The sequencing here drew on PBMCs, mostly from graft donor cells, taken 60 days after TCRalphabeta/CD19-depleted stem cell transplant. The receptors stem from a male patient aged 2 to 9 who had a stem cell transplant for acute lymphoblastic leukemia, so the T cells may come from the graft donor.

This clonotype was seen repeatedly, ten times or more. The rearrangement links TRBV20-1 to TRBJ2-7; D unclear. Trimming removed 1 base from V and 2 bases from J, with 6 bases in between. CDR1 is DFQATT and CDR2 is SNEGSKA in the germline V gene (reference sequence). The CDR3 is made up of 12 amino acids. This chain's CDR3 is CSARVRPYEQYF. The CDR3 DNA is TGCAGTGCTAGAGTGAGACCCTACGAGCAGTACTTC.

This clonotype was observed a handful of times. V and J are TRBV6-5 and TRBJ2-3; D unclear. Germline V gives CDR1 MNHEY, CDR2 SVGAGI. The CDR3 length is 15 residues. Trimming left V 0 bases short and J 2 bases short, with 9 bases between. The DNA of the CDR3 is TGTGCCAGCAGTTACTCGCCGGGCCCCACAGATACGCAGTATTTT. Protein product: CASSYSPGPTDTQYF.

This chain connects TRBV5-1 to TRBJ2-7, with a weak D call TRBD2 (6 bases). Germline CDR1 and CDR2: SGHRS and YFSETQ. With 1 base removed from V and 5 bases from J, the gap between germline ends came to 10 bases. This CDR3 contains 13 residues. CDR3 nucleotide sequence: TGCGCCAGCAGCTTGTGGCTAGCGAACGAGCAGTACTTC. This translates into CASSLWLANEQYF. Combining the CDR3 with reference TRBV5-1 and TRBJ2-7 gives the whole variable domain KAGVTQTPRYLIKTRGQQVTLSCSPISGHRSVSWYQQTPGQGLQFLFEYFSETQRNKGNFPGRFSGRQFSNSRSEMNVSTLELGDSALYLCASSLWLANEQYFGPGTRLTVT.

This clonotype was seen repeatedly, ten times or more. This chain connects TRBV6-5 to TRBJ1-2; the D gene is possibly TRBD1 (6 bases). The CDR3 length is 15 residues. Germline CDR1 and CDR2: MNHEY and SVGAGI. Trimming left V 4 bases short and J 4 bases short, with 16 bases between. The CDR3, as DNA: TGTGCCAGCAGTTCTCAGGGGCGAGGATCCTATGGCTACACCTTC. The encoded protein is CASSSQGRGSYGYTF.

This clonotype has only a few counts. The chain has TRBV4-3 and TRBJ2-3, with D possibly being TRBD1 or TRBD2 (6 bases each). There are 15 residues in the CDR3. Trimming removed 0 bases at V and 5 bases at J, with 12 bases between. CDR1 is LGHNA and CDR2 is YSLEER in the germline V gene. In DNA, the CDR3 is TGCGCCAGCAGCCAAGATGGGGGCGGGGAAGATACGCAGTATTTT. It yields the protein CASSQDGGGEDTQYF.

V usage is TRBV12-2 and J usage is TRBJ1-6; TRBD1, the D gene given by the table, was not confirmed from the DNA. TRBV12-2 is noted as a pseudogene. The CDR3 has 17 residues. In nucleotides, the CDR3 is TGTGTAAGTCGCTTAGCGTTTGGGGCGACAAGTAATTCACCCCTCCACTTT. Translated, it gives CVSRLAFGATSNSPLHF.

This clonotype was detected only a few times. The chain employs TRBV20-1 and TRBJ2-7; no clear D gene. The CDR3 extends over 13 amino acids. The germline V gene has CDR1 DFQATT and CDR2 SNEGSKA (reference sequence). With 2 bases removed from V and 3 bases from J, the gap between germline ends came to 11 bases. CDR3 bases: TGCAGTGCTAGAAATCCCTCCGTCTACGAGCAGTACTTC. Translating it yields CSARNPSVYEQYF.

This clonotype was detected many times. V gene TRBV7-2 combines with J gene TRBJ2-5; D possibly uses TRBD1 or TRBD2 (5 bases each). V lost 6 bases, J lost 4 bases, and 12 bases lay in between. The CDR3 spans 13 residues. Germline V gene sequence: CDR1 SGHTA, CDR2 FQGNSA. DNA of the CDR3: TGTGCCAGCAGGCAGGGACGTTCAGAGACCCAGTACTTC. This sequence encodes CASRQGRSETQYF.

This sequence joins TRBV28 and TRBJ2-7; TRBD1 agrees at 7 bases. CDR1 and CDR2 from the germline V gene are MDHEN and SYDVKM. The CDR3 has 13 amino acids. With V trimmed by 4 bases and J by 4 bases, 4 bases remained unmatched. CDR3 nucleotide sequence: TGTGCCAGCAGTTGGGGGACAGTATACGAGCAGTACTTC. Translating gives CASSWGTVYEQYF.

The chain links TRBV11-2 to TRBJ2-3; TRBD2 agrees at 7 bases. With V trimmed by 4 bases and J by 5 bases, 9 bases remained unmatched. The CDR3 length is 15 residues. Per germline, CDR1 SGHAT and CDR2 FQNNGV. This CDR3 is CASSSGGGQVDTQYF. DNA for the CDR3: TGTGCCAGCAGCTCCGGGGGAGGGCAAGTAGATACGCAGTATTTT.

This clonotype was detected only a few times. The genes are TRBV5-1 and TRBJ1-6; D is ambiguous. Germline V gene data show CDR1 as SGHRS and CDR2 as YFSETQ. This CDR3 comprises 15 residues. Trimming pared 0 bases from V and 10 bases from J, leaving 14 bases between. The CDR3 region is CASSLAGEFGSPLHF. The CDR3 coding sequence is TGCGCCAGCAGCTTGGCAGGTGAATTTGGATCACCCCTCCACTTT.

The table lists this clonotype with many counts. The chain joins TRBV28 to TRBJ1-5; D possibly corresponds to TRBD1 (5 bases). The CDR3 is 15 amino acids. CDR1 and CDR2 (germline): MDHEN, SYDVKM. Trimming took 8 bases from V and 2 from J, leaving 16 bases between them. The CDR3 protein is CASSFWGSGNQPQHF. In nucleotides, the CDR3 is TGTGCCAGCTCCTTCTGGGGGTCTGGCAATCAGCCCCAGCATTTT.

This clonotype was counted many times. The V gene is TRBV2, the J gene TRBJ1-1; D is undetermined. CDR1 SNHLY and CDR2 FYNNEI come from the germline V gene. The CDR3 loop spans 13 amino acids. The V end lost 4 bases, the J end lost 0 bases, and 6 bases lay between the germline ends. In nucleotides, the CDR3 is TGTGCCAGCAGTGCCCAGATGAACACTGAAGCTTTCTTT. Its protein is CASSAQMNTEAFF.

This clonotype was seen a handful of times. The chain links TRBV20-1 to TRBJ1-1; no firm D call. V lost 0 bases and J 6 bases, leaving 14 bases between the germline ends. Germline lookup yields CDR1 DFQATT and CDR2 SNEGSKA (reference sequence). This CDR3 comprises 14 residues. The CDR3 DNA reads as TGCAGTGCTAGAGATCCGGGCAGCTCGGCTGAAGCTTTCTTT. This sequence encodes CSARDPGSSAEAFF.

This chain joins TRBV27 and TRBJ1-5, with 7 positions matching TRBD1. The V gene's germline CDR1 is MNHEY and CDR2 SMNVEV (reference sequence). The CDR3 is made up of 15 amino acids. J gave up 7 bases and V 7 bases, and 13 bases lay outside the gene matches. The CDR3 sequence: CASKSRGQLDQPQHF. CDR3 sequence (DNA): TGTGCCAGCAAGTCCAGGGGACAGCTGGACCAGCCCCAGCATTTT.

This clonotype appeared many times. CDR3 residues: CASSLLAGARNTEAFF. In DNA form, the CDR3 reads TGTGCCAGCAGCTTGTTGGCGGGGGCGCGGAACACTGAAGCTTTCTTT. V and J are TRBV5-5 and TRBJ1-1, with a tentative D call TRBD1 (6 bases). The V end lost 1 base, the J end lost 1 base, and 14 bases lay between the germline ends. Germline V gives CDR1 SGHKS, CDR2 YYEKEE (reference sequence). There are 16 residues in the CDR3.

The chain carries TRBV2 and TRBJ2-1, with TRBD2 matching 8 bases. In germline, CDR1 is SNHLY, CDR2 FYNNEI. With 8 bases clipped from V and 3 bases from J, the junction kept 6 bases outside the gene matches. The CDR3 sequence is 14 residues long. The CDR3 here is CASEAGEYYNEQFF. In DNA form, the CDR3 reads TGTGCCAGCGAAGCGGGGGAGTACTACAATGAGCAGTTCTTC.

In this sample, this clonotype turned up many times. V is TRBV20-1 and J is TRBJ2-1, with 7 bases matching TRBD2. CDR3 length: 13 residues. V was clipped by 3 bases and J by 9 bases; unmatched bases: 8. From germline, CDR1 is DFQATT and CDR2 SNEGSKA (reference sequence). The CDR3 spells CSASSREIGEQFF. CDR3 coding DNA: TGCAGTGCTAGCTCGCGGGAGATTGGTGAGCAGTTCTTC.

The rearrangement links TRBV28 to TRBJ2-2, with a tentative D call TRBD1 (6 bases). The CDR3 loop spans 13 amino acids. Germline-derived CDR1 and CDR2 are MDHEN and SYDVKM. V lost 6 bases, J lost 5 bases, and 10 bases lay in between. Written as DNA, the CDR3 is TGTGCCAGCAGCCCTGGACAGACCGGGGAGCTGTTTTTT. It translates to CASSPGQTGELFF.

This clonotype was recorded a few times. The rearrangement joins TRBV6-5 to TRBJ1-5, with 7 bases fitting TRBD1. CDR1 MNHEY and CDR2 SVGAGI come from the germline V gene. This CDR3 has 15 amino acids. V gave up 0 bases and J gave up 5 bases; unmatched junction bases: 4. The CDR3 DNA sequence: TGTGCCAGCAGTTACTCAGGGGGCGTCGATCAGCCCCAGCATTTT. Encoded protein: CASSYSGGVDQPQHF.

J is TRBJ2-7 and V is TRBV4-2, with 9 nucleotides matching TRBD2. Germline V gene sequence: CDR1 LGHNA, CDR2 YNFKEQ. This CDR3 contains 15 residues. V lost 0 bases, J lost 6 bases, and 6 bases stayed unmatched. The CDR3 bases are TGTGCCAGCAGCCAAGATGTAGCGGGGGTCGGCGAGCAGTACTTC. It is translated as CASSQDVAGVGEQYF.

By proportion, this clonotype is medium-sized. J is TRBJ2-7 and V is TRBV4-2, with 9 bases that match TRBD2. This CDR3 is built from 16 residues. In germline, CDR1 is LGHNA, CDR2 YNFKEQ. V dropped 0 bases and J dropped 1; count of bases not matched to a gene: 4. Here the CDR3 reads CASSQDIAGASYEQYF. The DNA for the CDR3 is TGTGCCAGCAGCCAAGATATAGCGGGAGCGTCCTACGAGCAGTACTTC.

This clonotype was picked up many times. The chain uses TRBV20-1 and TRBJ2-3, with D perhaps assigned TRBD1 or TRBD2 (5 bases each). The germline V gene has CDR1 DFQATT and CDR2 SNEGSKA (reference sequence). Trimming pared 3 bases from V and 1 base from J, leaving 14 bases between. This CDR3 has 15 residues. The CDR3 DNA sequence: TGCAGTGCTAGTTGGCAGGGAGAGGGCACAGATACGCAGTATTTT. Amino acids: CSASWQGEGTDTQYF.

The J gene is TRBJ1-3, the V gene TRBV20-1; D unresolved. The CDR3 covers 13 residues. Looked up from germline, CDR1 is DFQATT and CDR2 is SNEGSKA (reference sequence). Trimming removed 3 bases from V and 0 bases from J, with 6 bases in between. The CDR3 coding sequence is TGCAGTGCTAGCCCGTTCTCTGGAAACACCATATATTTT. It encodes CSASPFSGNTIYF.

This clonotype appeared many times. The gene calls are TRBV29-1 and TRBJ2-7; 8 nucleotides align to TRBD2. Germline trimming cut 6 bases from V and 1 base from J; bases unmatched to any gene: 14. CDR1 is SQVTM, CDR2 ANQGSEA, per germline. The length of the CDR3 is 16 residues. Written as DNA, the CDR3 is TGCAGCGTCTCTCCCGGGCGAGGCGGGAGGTCCTACGAGCAGTACTTC. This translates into CSVSPGRGGRSYEQYF.

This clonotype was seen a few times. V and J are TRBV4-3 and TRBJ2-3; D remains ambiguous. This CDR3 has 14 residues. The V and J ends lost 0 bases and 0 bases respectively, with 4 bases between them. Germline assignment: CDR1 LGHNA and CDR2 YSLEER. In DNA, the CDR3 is TGCGCCAGCAGCCAAGAAGGCAGCACAGATACGCAGTATTTT. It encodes CASSQEGSTDTQYF.

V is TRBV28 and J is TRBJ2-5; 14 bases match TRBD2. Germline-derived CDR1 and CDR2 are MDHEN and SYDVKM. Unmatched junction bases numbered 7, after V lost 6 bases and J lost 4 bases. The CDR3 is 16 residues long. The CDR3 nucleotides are TGTGCCAGCAGCCTCAGACTAGCGGGAGGGGGAGAGACCCAGTACTTC. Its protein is CASSLRLAGGGETQYF.

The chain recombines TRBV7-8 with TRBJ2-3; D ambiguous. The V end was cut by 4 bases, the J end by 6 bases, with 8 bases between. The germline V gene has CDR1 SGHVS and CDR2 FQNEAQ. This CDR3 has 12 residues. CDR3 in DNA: TGTGCCAGCAGCTCGAACCACGATACGCAGTATTTT. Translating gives CASSSNHDTQYF.

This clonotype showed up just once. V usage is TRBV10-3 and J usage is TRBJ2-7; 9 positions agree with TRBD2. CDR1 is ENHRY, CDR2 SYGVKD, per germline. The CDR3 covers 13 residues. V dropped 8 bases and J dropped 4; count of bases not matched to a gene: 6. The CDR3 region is CAISGGRAYEQYF. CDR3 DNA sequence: TGTGCCATCTCTGGCGGGAGGGCGTACGAGCAGTACTTC.

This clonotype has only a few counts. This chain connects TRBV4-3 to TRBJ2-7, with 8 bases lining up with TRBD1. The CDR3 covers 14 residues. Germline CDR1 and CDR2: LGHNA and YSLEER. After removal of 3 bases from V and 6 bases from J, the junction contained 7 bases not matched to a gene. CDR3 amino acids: CASSQYQGASEQYF. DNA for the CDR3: TGCGCCAGCAGCCAGTACCAGGGGGCTAGCGAGCAGTACTTC.